The rows below give T cell receptor beta chains drawn from one sample of a study of T cell responses to AZD1222 COVID-19 vaccine. Libraries were prepared by immunoSEQ multiplex PCR; TCRdb keeps only in-frame clonotypes and omits some of them. Found here are some 180,000 clones, roughly 94% of them singletons; the top ten hold roughly 1.7%. Material: peripheral blood, obtained 28 days after the second AZD1222 dose. These receptors came from an adult who received the AZD1222 COVID-19 vaccine. Each CDR3 is given without its conserved first and last residue. Fields, in order: CDR3 protein, CDR3 length, V gene.

ASSSTGNTEAF,11,TRBV18
ASSLVGTAFMNTEAF,15,TRBV5-4
ASSSTGGGMNTEAF,14,TRBV27
ASSSGQSTDTQY,12,TRBV5-4
ASSLVVGSNQPQH,13,TRBV5-5
ASTPRAGEQF,10,TRBV7-9
ASSVDQYPTDTQY,13,TRBV9
ASSDIGNTEAF,11,TRBV25-1
ASSLSQNTEAF,11,TRBV7-2
ASRETMETQY,10,TRBV28
ASSIRLAGAQSSYNEQF,17,TRBV19
ASSYRTENTEAF,12,TRBV6-5
ATSSSLRDTEAF,12,TRBV15
ASSIVGRPQH,10,TRBV19
ASSLVGGYT,9,TRBV11-2
ASSFSRASPFYEQY,14,TRBV27
ASSFEGLDTEAF,12,TRBV11-3
ASSYSTGDQPQH,12,TRBV6-6